This is a list of T cell receptor beta chains from one sample in a study of T cell repertoires in aging, cancer and after chemotherapy. Using its own MiXCR run on the multiplex PCR reads, TCRdb lists one record per CDR3 protein. Among approximately 600 distinct CDR3 sequences listed, roughly 27% were seen once. Sequenced material: blood. These receptor sequences come from a human donor with a blood cancer. Each CDR3 is given with its conserved first and last residue. Each record gives: CDR3 length, V gene, D gene, J gene, CDR3 protein. D genes are given only for firm matches.

16,TRBV20-1,NA,TRBJ2-3,CSAMDTGPTNTDTQYF
12,TRBV27,NA,TRBJ1-5,CASSFWNQPQHF
15,TRBV5-1,NA,TRBJ2-3,CASSLAPDSQDTQYF
13,TRBV5-8,TRBD1,TRBJ2-7,CASSPDRESEQYF
11,TRBV20-1,NA,TRBJ1-2,CSARGPPGYTF
14,TRBV6-2/TRBV6-3,NA,TRBJ2-7,CASSWGDASYEQYF
11,TRBV10-3,NA,TRBJ2-7,CAISAGNEQYF
14,TRBV6-1,TRBD2,TRBJ2-1,CASSDGGAYNEQFF
19,TRBV19,NA,TRBJ1-2,CASTPEGLRTGRRTYGYTF
12,TRBV29-1,NA,TRBJ2-1,CSVSDESREQFF
13,TRBV5-1,NA,TRBJ1-5,CASSLEGDKPQHF
11,TRBV20-1,NA,TRBJ1-1,CSARGLTEAFF
17,TRBV5-1,NA,TRBJ1-4,CASSWLGPGAANEKLFF
16,TRBV28,TRBD2,TRBJ2-3,CASGLAGGGDTDTQYF
15,TRBV7-2,NA,TRBJ2-5,CASSPPRRGQETQYF
16,TRBV20-1,TRBD2,TRBJ2-6,CSASGGEGSGANVLTF
13,TRBV10-3,NA,TRBJ2-3,CASQGGSTDTQYF
14,TRBV9,NA,TRBJ2-1,CASSSRPDANEQFF
14,TRBV6-6,NA,TRBJ2-7,CVSSYHGGSYEQYF
15,TRBV11-2,TRBD1,TRBJ1-2,CASSLNGDRGVGYTF
14,TRBV6-1,NA,TRBJ2-7,CASSEGESSYEQYF
16,TRBV6-2/TRBV6-3,TRBD2,TRBJ2-1,CAIHLVAGGLYNEQFF
14,TRBV18,TRBD1,TRBJ2-2,CASSTGVSIGELFF
16,TRBV20-1,NA,TRBJ1-6,CSARDQMAGGNSPLHF
14,TRBV12-3/TRBV12-4,NA,TRBJ2-4,CASSSTQGRGIQYF
15,TRBV7-2,NA,TRBJ1-5,CASSLDGRGDQPQHF
17,TRBV28,TRBD2,TRBJ2-1,CASIELAGGGSYNEQFF
17,TRBV7-9,NA,TRBJ2-4,CASSLDEGSIAKNIQYF
17,TRBV19,NA,TRBJ1-5,CASSRAQARVSNQPQHF
13,TRBV20-1,NA,TRBJ1-2,CSVWWTGGYGYTF
13,TRBV12-3/TRBV12-4,NA,TRBJ2-4,CASTLGGAGIQYF
15,TRBV6-5,NA,TRBJ2-7,CASSYNRDASYEQYF
13,TRBV11-2,NA,TRBJ2-3,CASSTQTGDTQYF
16,TRBV5-5,TRBD1,TRBJ2-2,CASSPRTGGGTGELFF
13,TRBV20-1,NA,TRBJ1-4,CSASLGGREKLFF
15,TRBV4-3,NA,TRBJ1-1,CASSQEAAGLTEAFF
15,TRBV5-5,NA,TRBJ2-2,CASSFGGENTGELFF
16,TRBV30,TRBD1,TRBJ1-2,CAWSFSGRGLLYGYTF
15,TRBV12-3/TRBV12-4,NA,TRBJ2-3,CASNPLGLVGDTQYF
13,TRBV11-2,NA,TRBJ2-1,CASSSRPDGEQFF
16,TRBV6-1,NA,TRBJ2-7,CASSRRPRDTAYEQYF
13,TRBV5-1,NA,TRBJ2-7,CASSVGYSYEQYF
15,TRBV19,NA,TRBJ1-2,CASSPRFLLSYGYTF
14,TRBV24-1,NA,TRBJ2-7,CATSDPGHSREQYF
12,TRBV6-5,NA,TRBJ1-1,CASSAGETEAFF
18,TRBV10-2,TRBD2,TRBJ2-3,CASSAWLAGGRSTDTQYF
13,TRBV4-3,TRBD2,TRBJ2-3,CASSQDRGLALYF
15,TRBV27,TRBD1,TRBJ1-1,CASSSPDQGDTEAFF
15,TRBV11-1,TRBD2,TRBJ2-1,CASSLGLAQYNEQFF
14,TRBV5-5,NA,TRBJ1-5,CASSLTGILQPQHF
13,TRBV7-7,NA,TRBJ1-1,CASSLDVNTEAFF
12,TRBV20-1,TRBD1,TRBJ2-7,CSVLTGGDEQYF
17,TRBV5-4,NA,TRBJ2-1,CASSLGPGGSGGNEQFF
15,TRBV3-2,NA,TRBJ2-5,CASSRFGQGQETQYF
14,TRBV2,TRBD2,TRBJ2-7,CARTGGDASYEQYF
15,TRBV5-5,NA,TRBJ2-5,CASSIRRPPEETQYF
12,TRBV7-2,NA,TRBJ2-2,CAGAWGTGELFF